Listed below are T cell receptor beta chains from one sample, sequenced in a study of cytotoxic CD8 clonotypes in ibrutinib-treated CLL. Clones were sequenced by immunoSEQ multiplex PCR, and TCRdb holds only the in-frame ones, with some missing. The table includes 200,000 to 250,000 clones, roughly 70% detected once. This sample comprised PBMCs, obtained after 24 months of ibrutinib treatment. The receptor source for this set is a human donor with chronic lymphocytic leukemia. CDR3s include the opening cysteine and the closing phenylalanine or tryptophan. The order of the fields is J gene, V gene, clone size, CDR3 length, D gene, CDR3 protein, CDR3 DNA. D genes are given only for firm matches. Expanded clones get a size class; other rows say once, few or many, or leave the size out.

J: TRBJ2-7
V: TRBV25-1
size: -
length: 14
D: -
CDR3: CASSGQTAAYEQYF
DNA: TGTGCCAGCAGTGGACAGACCGCAGCCTACGAGCAGTACTTC

J: TRBJ1-5
V: TRBV29-1
size: few
length: 12
D: -
CDR3: CSVAGLGQPQHF
DNA: TGCAGCGTAGCAGGGTTGGGTCAGCCCCAGCATTTT

J: TRBJ2-5
V: TRBV29-1
size: few
length: 12
D: -
CDR3: CSVVELQETQYF
DNA: TGCAGCGTTGTAGAACTCCAAGAGACCCAGTACTTC

J: TRBJ2-2
V: TRBV27
size: -
length: 13
D: -
CDR3: CASHRRNTGELFF
DNA: TGTGCCAGCCACCGGAGGAACACCGGGGAGCTGTTTTTT

J: TRBJ2-5
V: TRBV27
size: -
length: 16
D: -
CDR3: CASSFGTSPNQETQYF
DNA: TGTGCCAGCAGTTTCGGGACTTCGCCAAACCAAGAGACCCAGTACTTC

J: TRBJ2-6
V: TRBV29-1
size: -
length: 14
D: -
CDR3: CSVDDYSGANVLTF
DNA: TGCAGCGTTGATGACTATTCCGGGGCCAACGTCCTGACTTTC

J: TRBJ1-1
V: TRBV5-1
size: -
length: 14
D: -
CDR3: CASSFNGLNTEAFF
DNA: TGCGCCAGCAGCTTTAACGGACTGAACACTGAAGCTTTCTTT

J: TRBJ1-5
V: TRBV18
size: -
length: 14
D: -
CDR3: CASSPQDGHQPQHF
DNA: TGTGCCAGCTCACCCCAGGACGGCCATCAGCCCCAGCATTTT

J: TRBJ2-5
V: TRBV9
size: few
length: 15
D: TRBD2
CDR3: CASSVGGRAQETQYF
DNA: TGTGCCAGCAGCGTAGGCGGGAGGGCCCAAGAGACCCAGTACTTC

J: TRBJ1-5
V: TRBV18
size: -
length: 15
D: -
CDR3: CASSPGGRSNQPQHF
DNA: TGTGCCAGCTCACCAGGAGGAAGGAGCAATCAGCCCCAGCATTTT

J: TRBJ2-4
V: TRBV19
size: -
length: 11
D: -
CDR3: CPPGAKNIQYF
DNA: TGTCCCCCAGGGGCCAAAAACATTCAGTACTTC

J: TRBJ1-1
V: TRBV29-1
size: few
length: 12
D: -
CDR3: CSVVPALEEAFF
DNA: TGCAGCGTTGTCCCAGCCCTAGAGGAAGCTTTCTTT

J: TRBJ2-1
V: TRBV9
size: -
length: 11
D: -
CDR3: CASSVGSGQFF
DNA: TGTGCCAGCAGCGTGGGAAGTGGGCAGTTCTTC

J: TRBJ2-7
V: TRBV6-5
size: -
length: 11
D: TRBD2
CDR3: CASLSGRVQYF
DNA: TGTGCCAGCCTGAGCGGGAGAGTGCAGTACTTC

J: TRBJ2-7
V: TRBV2
size: -
length: 13
D: TRBD2
CDR3: CASISGGGYEQYF
DNA: TGTGCCAGCATTAGTGGGGGGGGCTACGAGCAGTACTTC

J: TRBJ1-4
V: TRBV7-9
size: -
length: 13
D: -
CDR3: CASSSGGLEKLFF
DNA: TGTGCCAGCAGCTCGGGGGGGCTTGAAAAACTGTTTTTT

J: TRBJ2-7
V: TRBV9
size: -
length: 15
D: TRBD2
CDR3: CASSVTSGIGYEQYF
DNA: TGTGCCAGCAGCGTAACTAGCGGGATTGGCTACGAGCAGTACTTC

J: TRBJ2-7
V: TRBV4-2
size: -
length: 16
D: TRBD2
CDR3: CASSRTPGLAGDEQYF
DNA: TGTGCCAGCAGCCGGACCCCGGGACTAGCGGGAGACGAGCAGTACTTC

J: TRBJ2-1
V: TRBV7-6
size: -
length: 13
D: TRBD2
CDR3: CASSFSTSGEQFF
DNA: TGTGCCAGCAGCTTCTCGACTAGCGGGGAGCAGTTCTTC

J: TRBJ2-2
V: TRBV7-8
size: once
length: 16
D: TRBD2
CDR3: CASSYSGRQNTGELFF
DNA: TGTGCCAGCAGTTATAGCGGGAGGCAGAACACCGGGGAGCTGTTTTTT

J: TRBJ2-7
V: TRBV7-3
size: -
length: 17
D: -
CDR3: CASSPISPILDSNEQYF
DNA: TGTGCCAGCAGCCCCATTTCCCCCATTCTAGACAGCAACGAGCAGTACTTC

J: TRBJ2-5
V: TRBV15
size: -
length: 15
D: TRBD2
CDR3: CATRRTSGDQETQYF
DNA: TGTGCCACCAGAAGGACTAGCGGGGACCAAGAGACCCAGTACTTC

J: TRBJ2-3
V: TRBV5-4
size: -
length: 16
D: TRBD2
CDR3: CASSESAGEGTDTQYF
DNA: TGTGCCAGCAGCGAAAGCGCGGGGGAGGGCACAGATACGCAGTATTTT

J: TRBJ1-1
V: TRBV2
size: -
length: 15
D: -
CDR3: CASSRDTQANTEAFF
DNA: TGTGCCAGCAGCCGGGACACCCAGGCGAACACTGAAGCTTTCTTT

J: TRBJ2-7
V: TRBV27
size: few
length: 15
D: TRBD2
CDR3: CASSGLGGRAYEQYF
DNA: TGTGCCAGCAGCGGTTTGGGAGGGAGGGCCTACGAGCAGTACTTC

J: TRBJ2-7
V: TRBV29-1
size: -
length: 13
D: -
CDR3: CSVSGSAPYEQYF
DNA: TGCAGCGTTTCGGGTAGCGCACCCTACGAGCAGTACTTC

J: TRBJ2-2
V: TRBV7-3
size: -
length: 18
D: TRBD1
CDR3: CASSLSGSGQGKSGELFF
DNA: TGTGCCAGCAGCTTATCCGGGTCCGGACAGGGTAAATCCGGGGAGCTGTTTTTT

J: TRBJ2-5
V: TRBV19
size: -
length: 16
D: TRBD2
CDR3: CASSIGSGGLQETQYF
DNA: TGTGCCAGTAGTATAGGTAGCGGGGGACTCCAAGAGACCCAGTACTTC

J: TRBJ2-7
V: TRBV4-1
size: -
length: 15
D: TRBD1
CDR3: CASSQGDREAFEQYF
DNA: TGCGCCAGCAGCCAGGGGGACAGGGAGGCTTTCGAGCAGTACTTC

J: TRBJ2-2
V: TRBV10-2
size: -
length: 14
D: -
CDR3: CASSDSGGTGELFF
DNA: TGCGCCAGCAGTGATAGCGGAGGCACCGGGGAGCTGTTTTTT